Listed below are T cell receptor beta chains from one sample, sequenced in a study of regulatory dendritic cells for organ transplantation. These TCRs' antigens remain unknown. Sequenced by immunoSEQ multiplex PCR; TCRdb stores in-frame clones only, minus some. Among about 11,000 clones listed, roughly 71% were seen once. The specimen was memory CD4+ T cells from blood cultured with regulatory dendritic cells. The receptors were gathered from a human donor in good health. Both conserved end residues are part of each CDR3. Fields, in order: V gene, J gene, CDR3 protein.

v_call: TRBV2
j_call: TRBJ2-2
cdr3_aa: CASSWTSGGTGELFF

v_call: TRBV11-2
j_call: TRBJ1-1
cdr3_aa: CASSLLTGSNTEAFF

v_call: TRBV7-9
j_call: TRBJ1-4
cdr3_aa: CASSSGDTTNEKLFF

v_call: TRBV7-9
j_call: TRBJ1-2
cdr3_aa: CASSLDKYGYTF

v_call: TRBV18
j_call: TRBJ1-1
cdr3_aa: CASSPPTGNTEAFF

v_call: TRBV5-1
j_call: TRBJ1-3
cdr3_aa: CASSSDPTGVGNTIYF

v_call: TRBV7-2
j_call: TRBJ1-3
cdr3_aa: CASSRDSSGNTIYF

v_call: TRBV6-5
j_call: TRBJ2-7
cdr3_aa: CASSYHTGQGAWEQYF

v_call: TRBV4-1
j_call: TRBJ2-2
cdr3_aa: CASSLRGQGTGELFF

v_call: TRBV7-9
j_call: TRBJ2-7
cdr3_aa: CASSLELAPYEQYF

v_call: TRBV4-3
j_call: TRBJ2-2
cdr3_aa: CASSQGIRWRAENTGELFF

v_call: TRBV30
j_call: TRBJ1-1
cdr3_aa: CATWGQGILGTEAFF

v_call: TRBV4-2
j_call: TRBJ2-4
cdr3_aa: CASSQDPAGAKNIQYF

v_call: TRBV7-2
j_call: TRBJ2-1
cdr3_aa: CASSPIAYNEQFF

v_call: TRBV5-4
j_call: TRBJ2-7
cdr3_aa: CASSLDSGGLREQYF

v_call: TRBV6-1
j_call: TRBJ1-2
cdr3_aa: CASSDMPGTPYNYGYTF

v_call: TRBV5-6
j_call: TRBJ2-2
cdr3_aa: CASSPISNTGELFF

v_call: TRBV19
j_call: TRBJ1-5
cdr3_aa: CASSIDGFQPQHF

v_call: TRBV6-5
j_call: TRBJ1-4
cdr3_aa: CASSYKRGQGLEKLFF

v_call: TRBV27
j_call: TRBJ2-3
cdr3_aa: CASRTSGGRTQYF

v_call: TRBV5-6
j_call: TRBJ2-3
cdr3_aa: CASTNGGSTDTQYF

v_call: TRBV5-8
j_call: TRBJ2-5
cdr3_aa: CASSYKRREETQYF

v_call: TRBV2
j_call: TRBJ2-4
cdr3_aa: CASSQGQVDKNIQYF

v_call: TRBV7-2
j_call: TRBJ2-7
cdr3_aa: CASSLERGAGYEQYF

v_call: TRBV4-1
j_call: TRBJ1-3
cdr3_aa: CASSVPGSRNTIYF

v_call: TRBV6-6
j_call: TRBJ2-1
cdr3_aa: CASSYWTSEQFF

v_call: TRBV4-2
j_call: TRBJ1-1
cdr3_aa: CASSQGRENTEAFF

v_call: TRBV2
j_call: TRBJ2-7
cdr3_aa: CASSVGLAVEYEQYF

v_call: TRBV2
j_call: TRBJ2-2
cdr3_aa: CASMEGGGTGELFF

v_call: TRBV19
j_call: TRBJ1-5
cdr3_aa: CASSDTGGRSQPQHF

v_call: TRBV4-1
j_call: TRBJ1-2
cdr3_aa: CASSQDYARGNYGYTF

v_call: TRBV15
j_call: TRBJ1-5
cdr3_aa: CATSRDWSGGQPQHF

v_call: TRBV25-1
j_call: TRBJ2-5
cdr3_aa: CASSVGGVRETQYF

v_call: TRBV10-3
j_call: TRBJ2-1
cdr3_aa: CAISQTSGGTNEQFF

v_call: TRBV7-9
j_call: TRBJ2-3
cdr3_aa: CASSAGQGRADTQYF